The 26 T cell receptor beta chains below were found in one sample sequenced in a study of blood T cell repertoires in COVID-19. Profiled with immunoSEQ multiplex PCR; TCRdb holds only in-frame clones, not every one. This sample has over 95,000 clones, with 81% found just once. The source material was peripheral blood. The source is a human donor in a cohort sampled during active COVID-19.

The rearrangement uses TRBV3-1 (or the pseudogene TRBV3-2) and TRBJ2-3, with unresolved D. The length of the CDR3 is 16 residues. V lost 1 base and J lost 0, with 11 bases in between. In germline, CDR1 is LGHDT, CDR2 YNNKEL (reference sequence). This CDR3 is CASSQGPGTSTDTQYF. For the CDR3, the DNA is TGTGCCAGCAGCCAAGGGCCAGGAACTAGCACAGATACGCAGTATTTT.

This chain joins TRBV5-6 and TRBJ2-1; D is undetermined. The germline V and J ends were trimmed by 0 bases and 8 bases, with 6 bases remaining between them. The CDR3 is 12 residues long. Germline-derived CDR1 and CDR2 are SGHDT and YYEEEE. CDR3 loop: CASSLVRHEQFF. DNA for the CDR3: TGTGCCAGCAGCTTGGTGCGGCATGAGCAGTTCTTC.

This clone came up a few times. The chain joins TRBV5-4 to TRBJ2-7, with 7 positions matching TRBD1. The V and J ends lost 4 bases and 2 bases, in that order; junction bases with no gene match: 18. In germline, CDR1 is SGHNT, CDR2 YYREEE (reference sequence). This CDR3 has 18 residues. The chain's CDR3 is CASSPGGVSDRATYEQYF. The CDR3 region has the DNA TGTGCCAGCAGCCCGGGTGGGGTTTCTGACAGGGCTACCTACGAGCAGTACTTC.

The chain links TRBV23-1 to TRBJ1-1; D ambiguous. TRBV23-1 is an open reading frame whose function is uncertain. V was cut by 0 bases and J by 0 bases, with 8 bases left in between. This CDR3 is 15 amino acids long. CDR3 DNA sequence: TGCGCCAGCAGTCAATCGGACTGGATGAACACTGAAGCTTTCTTT. As protein: CASSQSDWMNTEAFF.

The chain recombines TRBV5-6 with TRBJ2-3, with a tentative D call TRBD1 (6 bases). The CDR3 consists of 17 residues. V was pared by 0 bases and J by 3 bases, with 17 bases between. Germline V gives CDR1 SGHDT, CDR2 YYEEEE. The chain's CDR3 is CASSLAGSEGETDTQYF. The CDR3, as DNA: TGTGCCAGCAGCTTGGCAGGGTCTGAGGGGGAGACAGATACGCAGTATTTT.

The V and J genes are TRBV5-8 and TRBJ1-5; D perhaps matches TRBD1 (5 bases). The germline CDR1 and CDR2 sequences are SGHTS and YDEGEE. The CDR3 loop spans 14 amino acids. V lost 6 bases and J lost 7, with 17 bases in between. The CDR3 DNA follows: TGTGCCAGCAACAACCAAGGGGCTGGACAGCCCCAGCATTTT. It yields the protein CASNNQGAGQPQHF. Based on the CDR3 plus reference TRBV5-8 and TRBJ1-5, the full variable domain is EAGVTQSPTHLIKTRGQQATLRCSPISGHTSVYWYQQALGLGLQFLLWYDEGEERNRGNFPPRFSGRQFPNYSSELNVNALELEDSALYLCASNNQGAGQPQHFGDGTRLSIL.

This clone was seen once. This chain uses TRBV11-3 with TRBJ1-1; D not certain. CDR3 length equals 14 residues. Between the trimmed V and J ends, which lost 1 base and 5 bases, there was a span of 11 bases. Germline V lookup: CDR1 SGHNT, CDR2 YENEEA. The CDR3 is CASSLALGRTEAFF. The CDR3 DNA reads as TGTGCCAGCAGCTTAGCCTTGGGGAGAACTGAAGCTTTCTTT.

As regards this clone: Other DNA sequences of this sample code for an identical CDR3. This chain links TRBV24-1 with TRBJ2-7, with D perhaps matching TRBD1 (6 bases). The CDR3 has 13 residues. Germline V gives CDR1 KGHDR, CDR2 SFDVKD. The germline V and J ends were trimmed by 4 bases and 4 bases, with 10 bases remaining between them. The CDR3 reads CATSETGLYEQYF. In DNA, the CDR3 is TGTGCCACCAGTGAGACAGGTCTGTACGAGCAGTACTTC.

The V gene is TRBV6-5, the J gene TRBJ2-2; maybe TRBD1 (6 bases). The CDR3 has 16 amino acids. Trimming cost V 4 bases and J 3 bases, with 15 bases left between them. In germline, CDR1 is MNHEY, CDR2 SVGAGI. CDR3 sequence: CASSLPRDTHTGELFF. Written as DNA, the CDR3 is TGTGCCAGCAGTTTACCCCGGGACACGCACACCGGGGAGCTGTTTTTT.

CDR3 coding DNA: TGTGCCAGTAGCGGAGAATTCACAGATACGCAGTATTTT. Its protein product is CASSGEFTDTQYF. The gene calls are TRBV7-9 and TRBJ2-3, with D perhaps TRBD2 (6 bases). V lost 9 bases and J lost 2, with 12 bases in between. Germline values: CDR1 SEHNR, CDR2 FQNEAQ (reference sequence). The CDR3 consists of 13 residues.

This clone has only one observation. The chain carries TRBV27 and TRBJ1-5, with a weak D call TRBD1 (5 bases). V was shortened by 6 bases and J by 10 bases, with 19 bases between the two germline ends. The length of the CDR3 is 14 residues. Germline CDR1 is MNHEY and CDR2 is SMNVEV (reference sequence). The CDR3 region is CASSQNRDSQPQHF. In nucleotides, the CDR3 is TGTGCCAGCAGCCAAAATCGCGACAGCCAACCCCAGCATTTT.

The rearrangement links TRBV20-1 to TRBJ1-5; D gene ambiguous. Germline CDR1 reads DFQATT; CDR2 reads SNEGSKA (reference sequence). V gave up 6 bases and J gave up 1 base, with 13 bases separating them. The CDR3 has 14 residues. This CDR3 reads CSASAGWSNQPQHF. CDR3 bases: TGCAGTGCAAGTGCGGGTTGGAGCAATCAGCCCCAGCATTTT.

This chain joins TRBV27 and TRBJ2-7; 7 bases agree with TRBD2. V lost 6 bases and J lost 4; bases outside the gene matches: 12. There are 15 residues in the CDR3. CDR1 is MNHEY, CDR2 SMNVEV, per germline (reference sequence). The CDR3, as DNA: TGTGCCAGCAGGCGACAGTGGGGGGGGTCTTACGAGCAGTACTTC. Amino acids: CASRRQWGGSYEQYF.

This clone appeared a few times. The gene calls are TRBV7-9 and TRBJ2-7, with D maybe TRBD2 (5 bases). This CDR3 spans 11 amino acids. Germline CDR1 SEHNR, CDR2 FQNEAQ (reference sequence). V was clipped by 3 bases and J by 5 bases, with 5 bases between them. Here the CDR3 reads CASSLGDEQYF. CDR3 nucleotides: TGTGCCAGCAGCTTGGGAGACGAGCAGTACTTC.

The CDR3 here is CASSEAPEGASAEAFF. CDR3 nucleotide sequence: TGTGCCAGCAGTGAAGCGCCGGAGGGCGCATCGGCTGAAGCTTTCTTT. The chain recombines TRBV6-1 with TRBJ1-1; no reliable D call. Germline-derived CDR1 and CDR2 are MNHNS and SASEGT. V was pared by 0 bases and J by 6 bases, with 17 bases between. The CDR3 totals 16 residues.

The gene calls are TRBV3-1 (or the pseudogene TRBV3-2) and TRBJ1-1, with 8 bases lining up with TRBD1. The germline V gene encodes CDR1 LGHDT and CDR2 YNNKEL (reference sequence). J gave up 1 base and V 5 bases, and 6 bases lay outside the gene matches. This CDR3 spans 15 amino acids. CDR3 coding DNA: TGTGCCAGCAGCAAAGGGACAGGCAAGAACACTGAAGCTTTCTTT. Its protein is CASSKGTGKNTEAFF.

The CDR3 coding sequence is TGTGCCAGCAGACTTACAGGGACCGGCGGCTACACCTTC. It specifies CASRLTGTGGYTF. The V and J genes are TRBV12-3 or TRBV12-4 and TRBJ1-2; D may be TRBD1 (6 bases). The CDR3 has 13 amino acids. Trimming removed 6 bases from V and 8 bases from J, with 16 bases in between.

J is TRBJ2-1 and V is TRBV15, with TRBD2 matching 15 bases. The germline V gene encodes CDR1 LNHNV and CDR2 YYDKDF (reference sequence). CDR3 size: 19 residues. V was pared by 0 bases and J by 7 bases, with 10 bases of the junction left unmatched. Written as DNA, the CDR3 is TGTGCCACCAGCAGAGATCTAGGACTAGCGGGGGGGCCAGGGAATGAGCAGTTCTTC. Translated: CATSRDLGLAGGPGNEQFF.

The chain carries TRBV2 and TRBJ1-4; D uncertain. This CDR3 contains 14 residues. The V gene's germline CDR1 is SNHLY and CDR2 FYNNEI. The V end lost 6 bases, the J end lost 1 base, and 9 bases lay between the germline ends. The CDR3: CASRRLRTNEKLFF. The DNA for the CDR3 is TGTGCCAGCAGGCGGCTAAGAACTAATGAAAAACTGTTTTTT.

This clone was detected a few times. V gene TRBV19 combines with J gene TRBJ1-5; the D gene is possibly TRBD1 (6 bases). The CDR3 extends over 18 amino acids. Trimming took 0 bases from V and 0 from J, leaving 15 bases between them. Germline V lookup: CDR1 LNHDA, CDR2 SQIVND (reference sequence). As DNA, the CDR3 is TGTGCCAGTAGTATAGATAAGGTACAGGGCCTTAGCAATCAGCCCCAGCATTTT. Protein sequence: CASSIDKVQGLSNQPQHF. The full variable domain, rest sourced from reference TRBV19 and TRBJ1-5, is DGGITQSPKYLFRKEGQNVTLSCEQNLNHDAMYWYRQDPGQGLRLIYYSQIVNDFQKGDIAEGYSVSREKKESFPLTVTSAQKNPTAFYLCASSIDKVQGLSNQPQHFGDGTRLSIL.

This clone was seen a single time. The rearrangement uses TRBV20-1 and TRBJ1-1, with D hard to call. The germline V gene has CDR1 DFQATT and CDR2 SNEGSKA (reference sequence). The length of the CDR3 is 13 residues. V lost 3 bases, J lost 0 bases, and 8 bases lay in between. Written as DNA, the CDR3 is TGCAGTGCTAGTCGGGAGTTGAACACTGAAGCTTTCTTT. It translates to CSASRELNTEAFF.

This clone was counted a few times. The chain couples TRBV11-1 to TRBJ1-1; D gene ambiguous. Germline CDR1 is SGHAT and CDR2 is FQDESV (reference sequence). The CDR3 loop spans 15 amino acids. V dropped 4 bases and J dropped 0 bases, with 12 bases sitting between them. The CDR3 spells CASSSLRRLNTEAFF. CDR3 nucleotide sequence: TGTGCCAGCAGCTCCCTGCGGCGGTTGAACACTGAAGCTTTCTTT. Together with reference TRBV11-1 and TRBJ1-1, the CDR3 gives the full variable domain: EAEVAQSPRYKITEKSQAVAFWCDPISGHATLYWYRQILGQGPELLVQFQDESVVDDSQLPKDRFSAERLKGVDSTLKIQPAELGDSAMYLCASSSLRRLNTEAFFGQGTRLTVV.

The chain uses TRBV4-3 and TRBJ1-2; 7 positions agree with TRBD1. CDR3 size: 15 residues. With V trimmed by 4 bases and J by 0 bases, 5 bases remained unmatched. The germline CDR1 and CDR2 sequences are LGHNA and YSLEER. This CDR3 is CASSPQGGSNYGYTF. The CDR3, as DNA: TGCGCCAGCAGCCCGCAGGGGGGATCTAACTATGGCTACACCTTC.

The chain has TRBV6-5 and TRBJ2-7, with a weak D call TRBD2 (5 bases). Deletions cut 6 bases from V and 3 bases from J, with 18 bases between. Germline V gives CDR1 MNHEY, CDR2 SVGAGI. This CDR3 is 15 amino acids long. CDR3 loop: CASRGVGREVYEQYF. The CDR3 coding sequence is TGTGCCAGCAGGGGCGTAGGACGGGAAGTCTACGAGCAGTACTTC.

The chain employs TRBV12-3 or TRBV12-4 and TRBJ1-1; D is ambiguous. This CDR3 spans 12 amino acids. Trimming took 5 bases from V and 0 from J, leaving 4 bases between them. The CDR3: CASSIMNTEAFF. In DNA form, the CDR3 reads TGTGCCAGCAGTATTATGAACACTGAAGCTTTCTTT.

This clone has only one observation. The chain links TRBV4-1 to TRBJ2-1; 9 bases line up with TRBD2. Per the germline V gene, CDR1 is MGHRA and CDR2 is YSYEKL. Losses at the gene ends were 6 bases for V and 2 bases for J; bases not matched to a gene: 11. This CDR3 is 17 amino acids long. CDR3 residues: CASSHTPGLAAYNEQFF. The DNA of the CDR3 is TGCGCCAGCAGTCATACTCCGGGACTAGCAGCCTACAATGAGCAGTTCTTC.